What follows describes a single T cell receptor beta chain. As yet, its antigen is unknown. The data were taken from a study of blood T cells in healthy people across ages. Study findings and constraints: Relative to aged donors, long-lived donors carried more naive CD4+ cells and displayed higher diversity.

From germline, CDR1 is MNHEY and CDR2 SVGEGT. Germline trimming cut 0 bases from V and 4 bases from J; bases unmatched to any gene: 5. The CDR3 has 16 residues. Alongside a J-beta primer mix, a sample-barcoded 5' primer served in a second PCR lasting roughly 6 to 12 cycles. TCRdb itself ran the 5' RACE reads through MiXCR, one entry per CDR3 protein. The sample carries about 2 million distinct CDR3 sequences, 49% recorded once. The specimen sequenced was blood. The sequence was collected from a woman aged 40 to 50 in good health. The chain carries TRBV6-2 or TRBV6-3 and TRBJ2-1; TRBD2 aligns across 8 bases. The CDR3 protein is CASSYSGLGGYNEQFF. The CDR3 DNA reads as TGTGCCAGCAGTTACTCGGGACTAGGGGGATACAATGAGCAGTTCTTC.